This entry describes one T cell receptor beta chain. What it binds is unknown. Germline assignment: CDR1 MNHEY and CDR2 SVGAGI. V lost 6 bases and J lost 0, with 7 bases in between. The CDR3 totals 13 residues. Clones were read by immunoSEQ multiplex PCR, and TCRdb kept only the in-frame ones, dropping some. Of 130,000 or so clones listed, under 95% are singletons. These data originate in a study of OX40 agonist ivuxolimab in advanced cancers. Findings and limits, study-wide: CD8+ T cells showed, on average, more clonal expansion than CD4+ cells. Expanded peripheral T cell antigen specificity was not determined.

V gene TRBV6-5 combines with J gene TRBJ2-3; D unclear. The source material was CD4+ or CD8+ T cells sorted from blood, sampled in a trial of the OX40 agonist ivuxolimab. This sequence originates from an adult with an advanced solid tumor such as melanoma, head and neck, liver or kidney cancer. The CDR3 loop reads CASRGWSTDTQYF. The CDR3 region has the DNA TGTGCCAGCAGGGGGTGGAGCACAGATACGCAGTATTTT.